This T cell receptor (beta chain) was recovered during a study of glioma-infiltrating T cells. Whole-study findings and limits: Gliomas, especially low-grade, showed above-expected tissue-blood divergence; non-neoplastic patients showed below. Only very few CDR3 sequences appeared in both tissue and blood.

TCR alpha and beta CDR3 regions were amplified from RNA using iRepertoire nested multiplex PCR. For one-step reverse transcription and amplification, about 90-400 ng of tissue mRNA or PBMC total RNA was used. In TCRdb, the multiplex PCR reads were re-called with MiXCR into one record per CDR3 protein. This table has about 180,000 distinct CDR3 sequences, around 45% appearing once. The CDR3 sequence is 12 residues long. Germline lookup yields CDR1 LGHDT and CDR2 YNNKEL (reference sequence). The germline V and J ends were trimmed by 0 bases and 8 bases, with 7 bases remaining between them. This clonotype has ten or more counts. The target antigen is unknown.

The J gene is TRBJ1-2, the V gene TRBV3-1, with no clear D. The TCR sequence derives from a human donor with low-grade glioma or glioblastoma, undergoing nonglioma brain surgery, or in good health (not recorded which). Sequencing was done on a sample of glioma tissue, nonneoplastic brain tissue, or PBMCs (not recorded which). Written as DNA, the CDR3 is TGTGCCAGCAGCCAAGATTTGGGGGGCTACACCTTC. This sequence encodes CASSQDLGGYTF.